This T cell receptor beta chain derives from a study of T cells after posttransplantation cyclophosphamide. Assay: immunoSEQ multiplex PCR; the TCRdb copy retains only in-frame clones and omits some. This table holds some 50,000 clones with no singletons; the top ten claim roughly 2.2%. V dropped 0 bases and J dropped 0 bases, with 8 bases sitting between them. CDR3 length: 15 amino acids. Germline lookup yields CDR1 SGHAT and CDR2 FQNNGV. Sequencing was carried out using PBMCs. This TCR was sampled from a man aged 35 to 55 in good health, CMV-negative, and a related stem cell transplant donor. The chain combines TRBV11-2 with TRBJ1-1, with D maybe TRBD1 (5 bases). The CDR3 DNA sequence: TGTGCCAGCAGCTTAGAGCGGGGGGTGAACACTGAAGCTTTCTTT. Translated: CASSLERGVNTEAFF.